The T cell receptor beta chain described here comes from a study of blood T cell repertoires in COVID-19. As for the study in general: Acute and convalescent COVID-19 samples came from the United States, Italy and Spain. PBMCs, B-cell-depleted T cells, or T cells were the source of the cDNA or gDNA that made up the material.

In the authors' workflow: Counts of nucleated cells, estimated from reference gene primer amplification, were obtained. Generated by immunoSEQ multiplex PCR, the TCRdb table keeps only in-frame clones and is missing some. D and trimming come from the DNA, and the V and J calls and clone size come from that table. The data show 240,000 or so clones, around 87% seen once. Germline lookup yields CDR1 MNHNS and CDR2 SASEGT. The V gene lost 2 bases and the J gene lost 1 base, with 14 bases spanning the gap. The CDR3 covers 16 residues. The receptor comes from a woman in her seventies with active or convalescent COVID-19. The chain carries TRBV6-1 and TRBJ1-1; D possibly corresponds to TRBD1 (5 bases). The material sequenced was peripheral blood. The CDR3 sequence is CASSELRPTANTEAFF. CDR3 nucleotides: TGTGCCAGCAGTGAACTTCGGCCGACAGCGAACACTGAAGCTTTCTTT.